The 13 T cell receptor beta chains below come from one sample, sequenced in a study of PD-1 blockade in classical Hodgkin lymphoma. Clones were sequenced by immunoSEQ multiplex PCR, and TCRdb holds only the in-frame ones, with some missing. The repertoire has 25,000 or so clones, more than 75% of them found once; the top ten carry more than 20%. This sample's time point: cycle 4 day 1 (C4D1), after less than seven weeks of nivolumab. All patients experienced relapse after autologous stem cell transplantation, and brentuximab vedotin exposure was variable. The sample here was peripheral blood mononuclear cells (PBMCs), taken before the fourth cycle of nivolumab. These receptors were obtained from a human donor with classical Hodgkin lymphoma.

The V gene is TRBV9, the J gene TRBJ2-3, with 11 bases lining up with TRBD2. Germline CDR1 and CDR2: SGDLS and YYNGEE. The CDR3 is 16 residues long. The V gene end was trimmed by 4 bases and the J gene end by 4 bases; junction bases not matched to a gene: 8. The CDR3: CASSLVGLAGPDTQYF. CDR3 nucleotides: TGTGCCAGCAGCCTCGTTGGACTAGCGGGTCCAGATACGCAGTATTTT. Together with reference TRBV9 and TRBJ2-3, the CDR3 gives the full variable domain: DSGVTQTPKHLITATGQRVTLRCSPRSGDLSVYWYQQSLDQGLQFLIQYYNGEERAKGNILERFSAQQFPDLHSELNLSSLELGDSALYFCASSLVGLAGPDTQYFGPGTRLTVL.

This clone was seen more than once but under ten times. The chain carries TRBV10-3 and TRBJ1-3; D gene unclear. CDR3 size: 17 residues. Germline CDR1 and CDR2: ENHRY and SYGVKD. The ends were cut back, 0 bases at V and 1 base at J, with 13 bases in the middle. CDR3 in amino acids: CAISESQIRGSGNTIYF. The CDR3 DNA reads as TGTGCCATCAGTGAGTCTCAAATTCGGGGTTCTGGAAACACCATATATTTT.

The chain employs TRBV19 and TRBJ1-5, with D possibly TRBD1 on 5 matching bases. This CDR3 is 13 amino acids long. Germline CDR1 reads LNHDA; CDR2 reads SQIVND (reference sequence). The ends were cut back, 1 base at V and 5 bases at J, with 6 bases in the middle. The CDR3 sequence: CASSIVRDQPQHF. The DNA for the CDR3 is TGTGCCAGTAGTATAGTCAGGGATCAGCCCCAGCATTTT.

This chain links TRBV6-5 with TRBJ2-3; 7 bases are a match to TRBD2. Germline V gives CDR1 MNHEY, CDR2 SVGAGI. There are 14 residues in the CDR3. Losses at the gene ends were 2 bases for V and 1 base for J; bases not matched to a gene: 0. CDR3 nucleotide sequence: TGTGCCAGCAGTTACACTAGCGGCACAGATACGCAGTATTTT. Translated, it gives CASSYTSGTDTQYF.

The genes are TRBV5-6 and TRBJ1-4; 9 positions match TRBD1. The CDR3 has 13 amino acids. CDR1 SGHDT and CDR2 YYEEEE come from the germline V gene. With 3 bases clipped from V and 7 bases from J, the junction kept 1 base outside the gene matches. CDR3 amino acids: CASSWDRAEKLFF. DNA of the CDR3: TGTGCCAGCAGCTGGGACAGGGCTGAAAAACTGTTTTTT. Looking up the rest from reference TRBV5-6 and TRBJ1-4 gives the full variable domain: DAGVTQSPTHLIKTRGQQVTLRCSPKSGHDTVSWYQQALGQGPQFIFQYYEEEERQRGNFPDRFSGHQFPNYSSELNVNALLLGDSALYLCASSWDRAEKLFFGSGTQLSVL.

The CDR3 sequence: CASSPSGGHTDTQYF. The CDR3 DNA reads as TGTGCCAGCAGCCCGTCGGGTGGCCACACAGATACGCAGTATTTT. V is TRBV7-9 and J is TRBJ2-3, with unresolved D. The CDR3 is 15 amino acids. The V gene's germline CDR1 is SEHNR and CDR2 FQNEAQ (reference sequence). V was clipped by 5 bases and J by 2 bases, with 14 bases between them.

The chain couples TRBV6-5 to TRBJ2-3; D gene uncertain. CDR1 and CDR2 from the germline V gene are MNHEY and SVGAGI. This CDR3 has 12 residues. Trimming left V 5 bases short and J 6 bases short, with 9 bases between. Here the CDR3 reads CASSRPDDTQYF. The CDR3 bases are TGTGCCAGCAGTAGACCCGACGATACGCAGTATTTT.

The rearrangement links TRBV5-1 to TRBJ1-1, with 8 bases fitting TRBD1. Germline-derived CDR1 and CDR2 are SGHRS and YFSETQ. The CDR3 loop spans 15 amino acids. V lost 1 base, J lost 3 bases, and 5 bases stayed unmatched. The CDR3 here is CASSLNQGADTEAFF. The CDR3 DNA reads as TGCGCCAGCAGCTTGAATCAGGGGGCGGACACTGAAGCTTTCTTT.

This rearrangement joins TRBV19 to TRBJ2-1, with 7 positions matching TRBD2. The CDR3 is 15 residues long. CDR1 is LNHDA and CDR2 is SQIVND in the germline V gene (reference sequence). V trimming: 5 bases; J trimming: 6 bases; junction bases outside the gene matches: 10. The DNA for the CDR3 is TGTGCCAGTAGTCCCCTGGGGGGGGGACTCAATGAGCAGTTCTTC. Protein sequence: CASSPLGGGLNEQFF.

The rearrangement joins TRBV19 to TRBJ2-3; tentative D call: TRBD2 (6 bases). The CDR3 sequence is 14 residues long. Trimming took off 5 bases at V and 2 bases at J, with 11 bases between the two ends. The germline CDR1 and CDR2 sequences are LNHDA and SQIVND (reference sequence). The CDR3 spells CASSFRGYTDTQYF. DNA for the CDR3: TGTGCCAGTAGTTTCCGGGGGTACACAGATACGCAGTATTTT.

This clone was seen a handful of times. The V call is TRBV5-1, the J call TRBJ2-3; D unresolved. The V end was cut by 0 bases, the J end by 0 bases, with 5 bases between. The CDR3 has 14 amino acids. Germline V gene lookup returns CDR1 SGHRS and CDR2 YFSETQ. CDR3 DNA sequence: TGCGCCAGCAGCTTGGCCAGAAGCACAGATACGCAGTATTTT. Encoded protein: CASSLARSTDTQYF. The variable domain in full, completed from reference TRBV5-1 and TRBJ2-3, reads KAGVTQTPRYLIKTRGQQVTLSCSPISGHRSVSWYQQTPGQGLQFLFEYFSETQRNKGNFPGRFSGRQFSNSRSEMNVSTLELGDSALYLCASSLARSTDTQYFGPGTRLTVL.

The V gene is TRBV29-1, the J gene TRBJ1-4, with TRBD1 identical over 7 bases. The CDR3 has 16 residues. Germline V gene data show CDR1 as SQVTM and CDR2 as ANQGSEA. V was pared by 4 bases and J by 0 bases, with 8 bases of the junction left unmatched. The DNA for the CDR3 is TGCAGCGTTGTCCTAAGGGGGACAGCAACTAATGAAAAACTGTTTTTT. Protein product: CSVVLRGTATNEKLFF.

The chain carries TRBV18 and TRBJ2-7, with 7 bases identical to TRBD2. Germline V gives CDR1 KGHSH, CDR2 LQKENI. V gave up 6 bases and J gave up 1 base; unmatched junction bases: 6. The CDR3 is 14 amino acids. The CDR3 reads CASSGEGSSYEQYF. CDR3 nucleotide sequence: TGTGCCAGCTCTGGGGAGGGGTCGTCCTACGAGCAGTACTTC.